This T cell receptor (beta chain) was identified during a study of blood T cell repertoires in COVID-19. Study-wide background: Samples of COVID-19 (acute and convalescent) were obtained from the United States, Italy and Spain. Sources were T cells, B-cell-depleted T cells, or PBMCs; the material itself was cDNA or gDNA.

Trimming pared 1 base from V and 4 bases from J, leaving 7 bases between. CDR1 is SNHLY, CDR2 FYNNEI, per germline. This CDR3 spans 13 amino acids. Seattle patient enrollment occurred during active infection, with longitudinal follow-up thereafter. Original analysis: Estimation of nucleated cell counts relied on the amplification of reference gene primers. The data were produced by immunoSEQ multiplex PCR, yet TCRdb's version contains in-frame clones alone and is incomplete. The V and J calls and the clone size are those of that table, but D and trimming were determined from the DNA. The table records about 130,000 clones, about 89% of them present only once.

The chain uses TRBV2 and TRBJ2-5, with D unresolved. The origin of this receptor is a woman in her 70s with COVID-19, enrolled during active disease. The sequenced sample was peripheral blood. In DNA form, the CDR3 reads TGTGCCAGCAGTGAAGTCTTCGGAGAGACCCAGTACTTC. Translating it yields CASSEVFGETQYF.